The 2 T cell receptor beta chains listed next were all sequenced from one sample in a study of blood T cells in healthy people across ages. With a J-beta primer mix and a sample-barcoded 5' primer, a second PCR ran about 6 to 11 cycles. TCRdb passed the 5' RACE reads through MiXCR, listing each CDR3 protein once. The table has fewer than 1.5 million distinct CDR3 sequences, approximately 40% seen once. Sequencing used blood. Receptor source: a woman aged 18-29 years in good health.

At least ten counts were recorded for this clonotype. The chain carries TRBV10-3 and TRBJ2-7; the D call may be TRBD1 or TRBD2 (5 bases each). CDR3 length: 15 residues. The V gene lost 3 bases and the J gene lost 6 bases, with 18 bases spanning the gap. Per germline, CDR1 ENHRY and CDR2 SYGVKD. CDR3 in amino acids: CAISDGAINGVEQYF. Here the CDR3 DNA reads TGTGCCATCAGTGACGGGGCTATCAACGGGGTCGAGCAGTACTTC.

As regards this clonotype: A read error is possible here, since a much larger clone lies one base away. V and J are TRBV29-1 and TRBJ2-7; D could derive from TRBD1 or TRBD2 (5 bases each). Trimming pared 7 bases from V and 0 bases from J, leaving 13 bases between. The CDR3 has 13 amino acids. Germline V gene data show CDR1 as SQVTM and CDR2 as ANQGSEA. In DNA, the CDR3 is TGCAGCGCATGCAGGGAGAGCTCCTACGAGCAGTACTTC. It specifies CSACRESSYEQYF.